These 30 T cell receptor beta chains originate from one sample sequenced in a study of a mutant IDH1 vaccine in newly diagnosed glioma. Antigen specificity for these receptors is unknown. Time point denoted: week 35, safety follow-up. The investigators gave 300 ug of mutant IDH1 20-mer peptide in each vaccine dose, together with topical imiquimod. Clones were sequenced by immunoSEQ multiplex PCR, and TCRdb holds only the in-frame ones, with some missing. The profile shows 25,000 to 40,000 clones, roughly 75% of them singletons. Specimen: PBMCs, collected from a glioma patient whose treatment included an IDH1 peptide vaccine. The source of these receptors is a woman in her forties with glioma.

V usage is TRBV19 and J usage is TRBJ1-1; TRBD1 matches at 7 bases. Germline V gene data show CDR1 as LNHDA and CDR2 as SQIVND (reference sequence). CDR3 size: 14 residues. J gave up 4 bases and V 6 bases, and 8 bases lay outside the gene matches. The CDR3 loop is CASRTGSLATEAFF. CDR3 nucleotides: TGTGCCAGTAGGACAGGGTCCCTTGCCACTGAAGCTTTCTTT.

The rearrangement links TRBV18 to TRBJ2-5; D is unresolved. The CDR3 has 17 amino acids. Per the germline V gene, CDR1 is KGHSH and CDR2 is LQKENI. V lost 5 bases, J lost 5 bases, and 24 bases lay in between. This CDR3 is CASSSIFTRRLWETQYF. In DNA, the CDR3 is TGTGCCAGCTCATCAATATTTACTCGACGGCTGTGGGAGACCCAGTACTTC.

The J gene is TRBJ2-7, the V gene TRBV5-4, with D maybe TRBD2 (5 bases). Per the germline V gene, CDR1 is SGHNT and CDR2 is YYREEE (reference sequence). This CDR3 has 13 residues. V was trimmed by 0 bases and J by 5 bases, leaving 9 bases between them. CDR3 DNA sequence: TGTGCCAGCAGCTTGGCCAACGGGAACGAGCAGTACTTC. Its translation: CASSLANGNEQYF.

Sample share makes this clone medium-sized (0.01 to 0.1%). The chain uses TRBV4-3 and TRBJ1-1; no firm D call. From germline, CDR1 is LGHNA and CDR2 YSLEER. The CDR3 totals 15 residues. Between the trimmed V and J ends, which lost 0 bases and 5 bases, there was a span of 13 bases. The CDR3 spells CASSQESQVRTEAFF. CDR3 nucleotides: TGCGCCAGCAGCCAAGAAAGTCAGGTGAGGACTGAAGCTTTCTTT.

The chain carries TRBV15 and TRBJ2-3; 11 positions match TRBD2. The CDR3 spans 17 residues. The ends lost 3 bases at V and 1 base at J; junction bases unmatched: 6. Germline CDR1 and CDR2: LNHNV and YYDKDF (reference sequence). This CDR3 is CATSRLAGGLGTDTQYF. Written as DNA, the CDR3 is TGTGCCACCAGCAGGTTAGCGGGGGGGCTAGGCACAGATACGCAGTATTTT.

The chain carries TRBV18 and TRBJ1-1; maybe TRBD1 (5 bases). Trimming stripped 3 bases from V and 7 bases from J, with 15 bases between. Germline V gives CDR1 KGHSH, CDR2 LQKENI. This CDR3 is 14 amino acids long. The CDR3 spells CASSPVGGRGEAFF. CDR3 in DNA: TGTGCCAGCTCACCGGTCGGGGGACGGGGTGAAGCTTTCTTT.

The rearrangement uses TRBV7-2 and TRBJ2-3, with D unresolved. The ends were cut back, 6 bases at V and 3 bases at J, with 4 bases in the middle. The CDR3 runs to 11 residues. Per the germline V gene, CDR1 is SGHTA and CDR2 is FQGNSA. DNA of the CDR3: TGTGCCAGCAGGGTGACAGATACGCAGTATTTT. This translates into CASRVTDTQYF. The full variable domain, rest sourced from reference TRBV7-2 and TRBJ2-3, is GAGVSQSPSNKVTEKGKDVELRCDPISGHTALYWYRQSLGQGLEFLIYFQGNSAPDKSGLPSDRFSAERTGGSVSTLTIQRTQQEDSAVYLCASRVTDTQYFGPGTRLTVL.

The chain has TRBV10-2 and TRBJ2-7; 7 nucleotides agree with TRBD1. Germline V gives CDR1 WSHSY, CDR2 SAAADI. The CDR3 totals 14 residues. V shed 5 bases, J shed 3 bases, and the junction held 7 bases outside the gene matches. CDR3 protein: CASSRSGTVYEQYF. In DNA form, the CDR3 reads TGCGCCAGCAGTCGATCCGGGACAGTCTACGAGCAGTACTTC.

This clone was observed a few times. This chain links TRBV5-1 with TRBJ1-1; a weak D match, TRBD1 (6 bases). Germline-derived CDR1 and CDR2 are SGHRS and YFSETQ. CDR3 size: 16 residues. Trimming took 4 bases from V and 0 from J, leaving 16 bases between them. The CDR3 sequence: CASSTFWGHLNTEAFF. The CDR3 DNA is TGCGCCAGCAGCACTTTTTGGGGACACTTGAACACTGAAGCTTTCTTT.

The CDR3 here is CASSLLAASGARGETQYF. The CDR3 nucleotides read TGTGCCAGCAGTTTATTAGCGGCTAGCGGGGCTCGGGGGGAGACCCAGTACTTC. This chain connects TRBV27 to TRBJ2-5, with 9 positions matching TRBD2. Germline V gene data show CDR1 as MNHEY and CDR2 as SMNVEV (reference sequence). With 1 base clipped from V and 5 bases from J, the junction kept 14 bases outside the gene matches. CDR3 length: 18 residues.

The rearrangement joins TRBV23-1 to TRBJ2-1, with 10 nucleotides matching TRBD2. TRBV23-1 belongs to the ORF category, with a function that is uncertain. The CDR3 consists of 15 residues. Unmatched junction bases numbered 6, after V lost 2 bases and J lost 8 bases. The CDR3 reads CASSQISGGAYEQFF. The DNA of the CDR3 is TGCGCCAGCAGTCAAATCAGCGGGGGGGCATATGAGCAGTTCTTC.

The V and J genes are TRBV29-1 and TRBJ1-1; 10 nucleotides line up with TRBD1. Losses at the gene ends were 5 bases for V and 6 bases for J; bases not matched to a gene: 12. Germline CDR1 and CDR2: SQVTM and ANQGSEA. CDR3 size: 15 residues. The CDR3 loop is CSVLGDRGSVAEAFF. The DNA for the CDR3 is TGCAGCGTTCTCGGGGACAGGGGTTCGGTCGCTGAAGCTTTCTTT.

The V call is TRBV7-8, the J call TRBJ1-1; TRBD1 aligns across 8 bases. J was trimmed by 9 bases and V by 1 base; bases with no gene match: 7. The CDR3 spans 14 residues. The germline gives CDR1 SGHVS, CDR2 FQNEAQ. Here the CDR3 reads CASSLDVRGHKAFF. The CDR3 DNA sequence: TGTGCCAGCAGCTTAGACGTCAGGGGGCATAAAGCTTTCTTT.

The chain is built from TRBV7-9 and TRBJ2-3; D not certain. Trimming took 5 bases from V and 2 from J, leaving 11 bases between them. Germline CDR1 reads SEHNR; CDR2 reads FQNEAQ (reference sequence). The CDR3 loop spans 14 amino acids. Here the CDR3 DNA reads TGTGCCAGCAGCCTTGTTTTGTACACAGATACGCAGTATTTT. Its protein product is CASSLVLYTDTQYF.

CDR3 nucleotide sequence: TGCGCCAGCAGCTCTGGAACGGCAACTAATGAAAAACTGTTTTTT. Translation gives CASSSGTATNEKLFF. The V call is TRBV5-1, the J call TRBJ1-4; D unclear. The CDR3 runs 15 residues. Trimming left V 3 bases short and J 0 bases short, with 9 bases between. The germline CDR1 and CDR2 sequences are SGHRS and YFSETQ.

The chain recombines TRBV30 with TRBJ1-4; tentative D call: TRBD1 (6 bases). CDR1 is GTSNPN, CDR2 SVGIG, per germline (reference sequence). The CDR3 totals 13 residues. Between the trimmed V and J ends, which lost 7 bases and 6 bases, there was a span of 15 bases. The CDR3 coding sequence is TGTGCCTCTTCCGGGACAAATTATGAAAAACTGTTTTTT. Translation: CASSGTNYEKLFF.

The rearrangement joins TRBV9 to TRBJ1-6, with a weak D call TRBD1 (6 bases). The CDR3 consists of 15 residues. Germline CDR1 and CDR2: SGDLS and YYNGEE. V was shortened by 0 bases and J by 5 bases, with 9 bases between the two germline ends. As DNA, the CDR3 is TGTGCCAGCAGCGTAGGGGGGGCTCATAATTCACCCCTCCACTTT. Translated: CASSVGGAHNSPLHF.

Here the CDR3 DNA reads TGTGCCAGCGGGAGGAGTGGGACAGTGAACACCGGGGAGCTGTTTTTT. It translates to CASGRSGTVNTGELFF. The rearrangement uses TRBV2 and TRBJ2-2; a weak D match, TRBD1 (7 bases). The CDR3 length is 16 residues. V was cut by 8 bases and J by 1 base, with 17 bases left in between. In germline, CDR1 is SNHLY, CDR2 FYNNEI.

The chain links TRBV5-1 to TRBJ2-7; D not resolved. The germline V and J ends were trimmed by 1 base and 2 bases, with 4 bases remaining between them. Germline CDR1 SGHRS, CDR2 YFSETQ. The CDR3 length is 12 residues. The CDR3 DNA reads as TGCGCCAGCAGCTTGACGGCCTACGAGCAGTACTTC. It yields the protein CASSLTAYEQYF.

V and J are TRBV11-2 and TRBJ2-7; D gene unclear. The V and J ends lost 1 base and 0 bases respectively, with 19 bases between them. CDR3 length: 18 residues. From germline, CDR1 is SGHAT and CDR2 FQNNGV. The CDR3 loop reads CASSLGPGVVLHSYEQYF. DNA for the CDR3: TGTGCCAGCAGCTTAGGCCCTGGTGTTGTCCTACACTCCTACGAGCAGTACTTC. The full variable domain, rest sourced from reference TRBV11-2 and TRBJ2-7, is EAGVAQSPRYKIIEKRQSVAFWCNPISGHATLYWYQQILGQGPKLLIQFQNNGVVDDSQLPKDRFSAERLKGVDSTLKIQPAKLEDSAVYLCASSLGPGVVLHSYEQYFGPGTRLTVT.

The genes are TRBV9 and TRBJ2-2, with no clear D. CDR1 is SGDLS, CDR2 YYNGEE, per germline. The CDR3 is made up of 17 amino acids. With 4 bases removed from V and 0 bases from J, the gap between germline ends came to 16 bases. The CDR3 DNA reads as TGTGCCAGCAGCCCCCGTTTGGCACCTTCGAACACCGGGGAGCTGTTTTTT. This translates into CASSPRLAPSNTGELFF.

The table lists this clone with a count of one. V is TRBV11-2 and J is TRBJ2-7; 11 nucleotides line up with TRBD1. The CDR3 sequence is 16 residues long. The V gene's germline CDR1 is SGHAT and CDR2 FQNNGV. The J segment lost 2 bases and the V segment lost 5 bases, leaving 8 bases of the junction unmatched. This CDR3 is CASSKGGTGGTYEQYF. The DNA of the CDR3 is TGTGCCAGCAGCAAGGGGGGGACAGGGGGGACCTACGAGCAGTACTTC.

The CDR3 protein is CASSQSQDLIYGYTF. CDR3 sequence (DNA): TGCGCCAGCAGCCAAAGCCAAGACCTAATCTATGGCTACACCTTC. This chain links TRBV4-3 with TRBJ1-2; D ambiguous. The length of the CDR3 is 15 residues. Germline CDR1 reads LGHNA; CDR2 reads YSLEER. With 2 bases removed from V and 4 bases from J, the gap between germline ends came to 14 bases.

This chain joins TRBV7-8 and TRBJ2-4, with D possibly TRBD2 on 6 matching bases. The CDR3 loop spans 14 amino acids. The V end was cut by 3 bases, the J end by 8 bases, with 14 bases between. Germline V lookup: CDR1 SGHVS, CDR2 FQNEAQ. The CDR3 coding sequence is TGTGCCAGCAGCTTTGGTGCCGGGGAGGACATTCAGTACTTC. Its protein is CASSFGAGEDIQYF.

The chain combines TRBV4-3 with TRBJ1-2; maybe TRBD1 (6 bases). V was shortened by 0 bases and J by 7 bases, with 15 bases between the two germline ends. Looked up from germline, CDR1 is LGHNA and CDR2 is YSLEER. The length of the CDR3 is 15 residues. The CDR3 reads CASSQDVGGGRGYTF. As DNA, the CDR3 is TGCGCCAGCAGCCAAGACGTGGGAGGGGGTCGTGGCTACACCTTC.

This chain connects TRBV6-1 to TRBJ1-3; D not certain. Germline loops: CDR1 MNHNS, CDR2 SASEGT. This CDR3 comprises 15 residues. V was cut by 0 bases and J by 4 bases, with 10 bases left in between. The CDR3 here is CASSEAPTPGNTIYF. The CDR3 DNA reads as TGTGCCAGCAGTGAAGCGCCGACTCCCGGAAACACCATATATTTT.

This rearrangement joins TRBV4-3 to TRBJ2-1, with 11 bases aligning to TRBD2. Germline CDR1 LGHNA, CDR2 YSLEER. CDR3 length equals 15 residues. The J segment lost 5 bases and the V segment lost 0 bases, leaving 0 bases of the junction unmatched. The DNA for the CDR3 is TGCGCCAGCAGCCAAGATAGCGGGGGGGACAATGAGCAGTTCTTC. This encodes CASSQDSGGDNEQFF.

The CDR3 sequence: CATSRGGQGTYGYTF. The DNA for the CDR3 is TGTGCCACCAGCAGAGGTGGTCAGGGGACCTATGGCTACACCTTC. This sequence joins TRBV15 and TRBJ1-2; weak D call: TRBD1 (6 bases). Germline CDR1 LNHNV, CDR2 YYDKDF (reference sequence). V shed 1 base and J shed 4 bases, with 13 bases lying between them. The length of the CDR3 is 15 residues.

The chain carries TRBV7-2 and TRBJ2-3; 8 positions match TRBD2. The ends lost 1 base at V and 3 bases at J; junction bases unmatched: 9. The CDR3 has 17 residues. The germline V gene encodes CDR1 SGHTA and CDR2 FQGNSA. CDR3 in DNA: TGTGCCAGCAGCTTAGACCTCATAGCGGGGTGGACAGATACGCAGTATTTT. Translation gives CASSLDLIAGWTDTQYF.

This chain uses TRBV5-8 with TRBJ2-2; 8 nucleotides match TRBD2. CDR3 length: 14 residues. The ends lost 4 bases at V and 4 bases at J; junction bases unmatched: 3. CDR1 SGHTS and CDR2 YDEGEE come from the germline V gene. CDR3 bases: TGTGCCAGCAGCACGGGACTAGGCACCGGGGAGCTGTTTTTT. Amino acids: CASSTGLGTGELFF.